One sample yielded the 5 T cell receptor beta chains listed below, sequenced in a study of blood T cells in healthy people across ages. Together with a sample-barcoded 5' primer, a J-beta primer mix was included in a second PCR lasting roughly 6 to 12 cycles. MiXCR, run by TCRdb on the 5' RACE reads, gives a single entry per CDR3 protein. Of approximately 360,000 distinct CDR3 sequences in the sample, roughly half were seen once. The sequenced material came from blood. The receptor set was obtained from a man in his 60s in good health.

The J gene is TRBJ2-7, the V gene TRBV27, with D perhaps matching TRBD1 or TRBD2 (5 bases each). Trimming removed 3 bases from V and 2 bases from J, with 14 bases in between. The CDR3 length is 15 residues. Germline V lookup: CDR1 MNHEY, CDR2 SMNVEV (reference sequence). CDR3 sequence: CASSLLGRMTYEQYF. The CDR3 nucleotides are TGTGCCAGCAGTTTGCTGGGACGGATGACCTACGAGCAGTACTTC.

This CDR3 is CASSQDGAPSQGNYGYTF. As DNA, the CDR3 is TGCGCCAGCAGCCAAGATGGGGCCCCCTCCCAGGGTAACTATGGCTACACCTTC. This chain uses TRBV4-1 with TRBJ1-2; D is possibly TRBD1 (5 bases). CDR1 is MGHRA, CDR2 YSYEKL, per germline. Deletions cut 0 bases from V and 1 base from J, with 18 bases between. The CDR3 contains 18 residues.

A few counts support this clonotype. The chain recombines TRBV4-2 with TRBJ2-3, with TRBD1 matching over 8 bases. Losses at the gene ends were 0 bases for V and 4 bases for J; bases not matched to a gene: 3. The V gene's germline CDR1 is LGHNA and CDR2 YNFKEQ. The CDR3 has 15 amino acids. Here the CDR3 DNA reads TGTGCCAGCAGCCAAGATCAGGGGGCCGCAGATACGCAGTATTTT. Translated: CASSQDQGAADTQYF.

The chain employs TRBV5-1 and TRBJ2-1, with 9 bases that match TRBD1. CDR3 length: 15 amino acids. Germline values: CDR1 SGHRS, CDR2 YFSETQ. The V segment lost 4 bases and the J segment 7 bases; nucleotides outside the gene matches: 9. As DNA, the CDR3 is TGCGCCAGCAGCATAACAGGGGGCGACGGGAATGAGCAGTTCTTC. Protein: CASSITGGDGNEQFF.

The chain links TRBV27 to TRBJ1-5; D remains ambiguous. V was cut by 2 bases and J by 0 bases, with 5 bases left in between. Germline loops: CDR1 MNHEY, CDR2 SMNVEV (reference sequence). The CDR3 spans 14 residues. The CDR3 sequence is CASSLQNSNQPQHF. For the CDR3, the DNA is TGTGCCAGCAGTTTACAAAATAGCAATCAGCCCCAGCATTTT.